This T cell receptor beta chain was found in a study of cytomegalovirus exposure and HLA in healthy donors. Study-wide findings and caveats: Both high specificity and high sensitivity reportedly marked the classifier's diagnosis of cytomegalovirus status. Associated with cytomegalovirus, according to the listing, were 150 to 200 TCR beta chains.

The junction had 6 bases not matched to a gene; V was cut back by 4 bases and J by 7 bases. In germline, CDR1 is SGHRS, CDR2 YFSETQ. This CDR3 spans 15 amino acids. Generated by immunoSEQ multiplex PCR, the TCRdb table keeps only in-frame clones and is missing some. The repertoire holds more than 250,000 clones, with roughly 85% as singletons. The validation cohort, a group of 90 to 150 subjects, included the donors and was separate from the roughly 670-subject first cohort. With respect to this clone: Its antigen is not identified.

Material for sequencing was PBMCs. The clonotype originates from a woman between 18 and 29 years old in good health and CMV-seronegative. The rearrangement links TRBV5-1 to TRBJ2-1, with 12 nucleotides matching TRBD2. The chain's CDR3 is CASSLLAGGVNEQFF. As DNA, the CDR3 is TGCGCCAGCAGCCTCCTAGCGGGAGGGGTGAATGAGCAGTTCTTC.